The next 4 T cell receptor beta chains were all read from a single sample in a study of blood T cell repertoires in COVID-19. Clones were read by immunoSEQ multiplex PCR, and TCRdb kept only the in-frame ones, dropping some. The profile shows about 120,000 clones, around 82% of them singletons. What was sequenced was peripheral blood. Receptor source: a human donor in a cohort sampled during active COVID-19.

This clone appeared a few times. This rearrangement joins TRBV9 to TRBJ2-6, with 7 bases lining up with TRBD2. The V and J ends lost 10 bases and 0 bases, in that order; junction bases with no gene match: 4. Germline loops: CDR1 SGDLS, CDR2 YYNGEE. The CDR3 totals 14 residues. DNA for the CDR3: TGTGCCTGGGGGGAGGGCTCTGGGGCCAACGTCCTGACTTTC. Its protein is CAWGEGSGANVLTF.

The chain uses TRBV5-6 and TRBJ2-3; a possible D gene is TRBD2 (5 bases). This CDR3 spans 14 amino acids. Per the germline V gene, CDR1 is SGHDT and CDR2 is YYEEEE. V gave up 0 bases and J gave up 2 bases, with 7 bases separating them. The CDR3 DNA sequence: TGTGCCAGCAGCTTGGGGCGGGTCACAGATACGCAGTATTTT. This sequence encodes CASSLGRVTDTQYF.

This chain joins TRBV20-1 and TRBJ1-1; no reliable D call. The CDR3 has 10 residues. From germline, CDR1 is DFQATT and CDR2 SNEGSKA (reference sequence). The V and J ends lost 5 bases and 7 bases respectively, with 8 bases between them. For the CDR3, the DNA is TGCAGTGCTGAGGGAGTTGAAGCTTTCTTT. Residues: CSAEGVEAFF.

In nucleotides, the CDR3 is TGTGCCAGCAGTTACCGTATGACAGGGTCCAAAAACATTCAGTACTTC. Its protein product is CASSYRMTGSKNIQYF. The chain recombines TRBV6-5 with TRBJ2-4; 7 bases are a match to TRBD1. In germline, CDR1 is MNHEY, CDR2 SVGAGI. The V and J ends lost 2 bases and 2 bases, in that order; junction bases with no gene match: 6. The CDR3 length is 16 residues.